The source of this T cell receptor beta chain is a study of shared clonotypes between healthy human individuals. In regard to this clone: Different DNA sequences within this sample yield the same CDR3.

This table comes from immunoSEQ multiplex PCR, and its TCRdb copy is limited to in-frame clones, with some not included. The data show some 2,000,000 clones, about 95% seen once. The CDR3 runs to 13 residues. V was trimmed by 0 bases and J by 4 bases, leaving 8 bases between them. Germline loops: CDR1 SGHRS, CDR2 YFSETQ. As defined, naive CD8 cells were CD45RO-negative and positively selected for CCR7, with terminally differentiated effector memory CD45RA+ cells excluded. The specimen sequenced was naive CD8+ T cells sorted from blood. The sequence was collected from a man aged 18-30 years in good health. The gene calls are TRBV5-1 and TRBJ2-7; perhaps TRBD1 as D (5 bases). The CDR3 spells CASSLAGSYEQYF. The CDR3, as DNA: TGCGCCAGCAGCTTGGCAGGGTCGTACGAGCAGTACTTC. Full variable domain (outside the CDR3, taken from reference TRBV5-1 and TRBJ2-7): KAGVTQTPRYLIKTRGQQVTLSCSPISGHRSVSWYQQTPGQGLQFLFEYFSETQRNKGNFPGRFSGRQFSNSRSEMNVSTLELGDSALYLCASSLAGSYEQYFGPGTRLTVT.